This entry features one T cell receptor (beta chain) sequence. Its specificity is not known. Germline V gene lookup returns CDR1 SQVTM and CDR2 ANQGSEA. This CDR3 contains 13 residues. Trimming left V 4 bases short and J 3 bases short, with 10 bases between. These data come from a study of relationships among human T cell subsets. Whole-study results and caveats: A CD4+CD8+ double-positive population could not be excluded by bead sorting. Over 60% of CD8+ cytotoxic sequences were in clones over 100 reads; regulatory and Th2 had few.

TCR alpha and beta CDR3s were amplified from mRNA by semiquantitative ARM-PCR. In ARM-PCR, communal superprimers followed tagged nested gene-specific primers for exponential amplification. Each CDR3 protein gets one entry after TCRdb re-called the multiplex PCR reads with MiXCR. The sample holds about 5,500 distinct CDR3 sequences, around two thirds seen once. Anti-CD4 multisort beads removed cells negatively, then anti-CD8 beads positively selected CD8+ T cells. T cell subsets were isolated with magnetic beads coated with subset-specific monoclonal antibodies. This sequence was found in a man aged 40-55 years in good health. The sequenced material came from CD8+ T cells sorted from blood. V usage is TRBV29-1 and J usage is TRBJ2-1, with no clear D. The CDR3 reads CSVANPNYNEQFF. As DNA, the CDR3 is TGCAGCGTTGCGAATCCTAACTACAATGAGCAGTTCTTC.